This TCR beta chain was captured by sequencing in a study of blood T cell repertoires in COVID-19. As for the study in general: COVID-19 samples collected from the United States, Italy and Spain covered acute and convalescent phases. Sources were T cells, B-cell-depleted T cells, or PBMCs; the material itself was cDNA or gDNA.

Original data processing: Scientists estimated how many nucleated cells there were by amplifying reference gene primers. TCRdb's copy holds only in-frame clones and misses some; the assay was immunoSEQ multiplex PCR. D and trimming come from the DNA, and the V and J calls and clone size come from that table. The data hold around 25,000 clones, with approximately 90% observed a single time. Germline CDR1 reads KGHDR; CDR2 reads SFDVKD. V lost 7 bases and J 1 base, leaving 9 bases between the germline ends. The CDR3 length is 14 residues. This TCR derives from a man in his sixties or seventies with acute or convalescent COVID-19. V gene TRBV24-1 combines with J gene TRBJ2-2, with D perhaps TRBD1 (6 bases). Sequencing used peripheral blood. In nucleotides, the CDR3 is TGTGCCACCAGAGAGGGACAGAACACCGGGGAGCTGTTTTTT. Translation: CATREGQNTGELFF.